The 27 T cell receptor beta chains listed next were all sequenced from one sample in a study of T-cell memory formation after mild COVID-19. TCRdb re-called the 5' RACE reads with MiXCR, one entry per CDR3 protein. The data show 300,000 or so distinct CDR3 sequences, around 15% seen once. Sequences were obtained from PBMCs or a T cell subset sorted from them (not recorded which). Receptors originate from a man younger than 35 who had mild COVID-19 (a few samples of this study predate the infection). Cell type and time point are not known.

This clonotype came up a few times. The V call is TRBV4-3, the J call TRBJ2-7; no clear D. Trimming stripped 0 bases from V and 2 bases from J, with 8 bases between. Germline V lookup: CDR1 LGHNA, CDR2 YSLEER. CDR3 length equals 14 residues. CDR3 region: CASSQDWAPYEQYF. DNA of the CDR3: TGCGCCAGCAGCCAAGATTGGGCCCCCTACGAGCAGTACTTC.

The table lists this clonotype with many counts. The V call is TRBV20-1, the J call TRBJ1-5, with a possible D match to TRBD1 (5 bases). With 3 bases removed from V and 7 bases from J, the gap between germline ends came to 13 bases. The length of the CDR3 is 13 residues. Germline loops: CDR1 DFQATT, CDR2 SNEGSKA (reference sequence). CDR3: CSASSRVGQPQHF. CDR3 bases: TGCAGTGCTAGTAGCAGGGTTGGGCAGCCCCAGCATTTT.

This chain links TRBV3-1 with TRBJ2-1; D perhaps matches TRBD2 (7 bases). Germline CDR1 reads LGHDT; CDR2 reads YNNKEL (reference sequence). The CDR3 is 16 amino acids. Trimming shortened V by 0 bases and J by 7 bases, and 16 bases separated the two germline ends. The CDR3 here is CASSQEGGQGMNEQFF. CDR3 DNA sequence: TGTGCCAGCAGCCAAGAGGGGGGGCAGGGGATGAATGAGCAGTTCTTC.

The V and J genes are TRBV5-1 and TRBJ1-1; D is ambiguous. Trimming pared 4 bases from V and 1 base from J, leaving 11 bases between. This CDR3 is built from 14 residues. Per germline, CDR1 SGHRS and CDR2 YFSETQ. The CDR3 here is CASSTGRENTEAFF. The CDR3 region has the DNA TGCGCCAGCAGCACCGGGCGAGAGAACACTGAAGCTTTCTTT.

The table lists this clonotype with a few counts. The chain joins TRBV7-3 to TRBJ2-1; D is unresolved. CDR3 length: 15 residues. The germline V gene encodes CDR1 SGHTA and CDR2 FQGTGA. V shed 1 base and J shed 5 bases, with 12 bases lying between them. The CDR3 loop is CASSLKPARHNEQFF. The CDR3, as DNA: TGTGCCAGCAGCTTAAAGCCGGCTCGGCACAATGAGCAGTTCTTC. The complete variable domain, with remaining parts taken from reference TRBV7-3 and TRBJ2-1, reads GAGVSQTPSNKVTEKGKYVELRCDPISGHTALYWYRQSLGQGPEFLIYFQGTGAADDSGLPNDRFFAVRPEGSVSTLKIQRTERGDSAVYLCASSLKPARHNEQFFGPGTRLTVL.

This clonotype was seen at least ten times. The chain carries TRBV12-3 or TRBV12-4 and TRBJ1-5; D not certain. This CDR3 is built from 12 residues. V was cut by 2 bases and J by 3 bases, with 2 bases left in between. As DNA, the CDR3 is TGTGCCAGCAGTTTACCCAATCAGCCCCAGCATTTT. Translation gives CASSLPNQPQHF.

This clonotype was counted many times. CDR3 DNA sequence: TGTGCCAGCAGCTTCGGTTATTACACAGATACGCAGTATTTT. Its protein is CASSFGYYTDTQYF. The chain has TRBV7-2 and TRBJ2-3; no clear D. This CDR3 contains 14 residues. Trimming removed 3 bases at V and 2 bases at J, with 9 bases between. Germline assignment: CDR1 SGHTA and CDR2 FQGNSA.

The genes are TRBV6-6 and TRBJ1-1, with 7 bases matching TRBD1. The V and J ends lost 2 bases and 7 bases, in that order; junction bases with no gene match: 4. This CDR3 contains 13 residues. CDR1 is MNHNY, CDR2 SVGAGI, per germline (reference sequence). The CDR3 region is CASSYGQVHEAFF. The CDR3 DNA sequence: TGTGCCAGCAGTTACGGACAGGTACATGAAGCTTTCTTT.

This clonotype was seen more than once but under ten times. The chain recombines TRBV25-1 with TRBJ2-5; D is unclear. V was shortened by 1 base and J by 5 bases, with 14 bases between the two germline ends. CDR3 length: 15 residues. CDR1 and CDR2 (germline): MGHDK, SYGVNS. The CDR3 DNA is TGTGCCAGCAGTGAATCTAGAGTAGCCAGGGAGACCCAGTACTTC. This sequence encodes CASSESRVARETQYF.

V and J are TRBV3-1 and TRBJ2-1, with 9 nucleotides matching TRBD1. The length of the CDR3 is 13 residues. V dropped 6 bases and J dropped 8; count of bases not matched to a gene: 5. In germline, CDR1 is LGHDT, CDR2 YNNKEL (reference sequence). The CDR3 DNA is TGTGCCAGCAGTACAGGGGGCCGTGATGAGCAGTTCTTC. This sequence encodes CASSTGGRDEQFF.

The chain combines TRBV27 with TRBJ1-5; D possibly corresponds to TRBD1 (5 bases). CDR1 is MNHEY and CDR2 is SMNVEV in the germline V gene (reference sequence). The V gene lost 6 bases and the J gene lost 2 bases, with 20 bases spanning the gap. The CDR3 runs 17 residues. The CDR3 here is CASSPRWGGDGNQPQHF. CDR3 nucleotide sequence: TGTGCCAGCAGCCCCCGCTGGGGCGGGGACGGCAATCAGCCCCAGCATTTT.

The chain joins TRBV29-1 to TRBJ2-7, with 8 nucleotides matching TRBD1. V shed 3 bases and J 6 bases; nucleotides not matched to a gene: 1. The CDR3 runs 11 residues. Germline lookup yields CDR1 SQVTM and CDR2 ANQGSEA. This CDR3 is CSVDRGREQYF. For the CDR3, the DNA is TGCAGCGTTGACAGGGGGCGCGAGCAGTACTTC.

The chain combines TRBV15 with TRBJ2-5; 9 bases line up with TRBD1. The CDR3 runs 17 residues. The V segment lost 0 bases and the J segment 4 bases; nucleotides outside the gene matches: 9. Germline V gene data show CDR1 as LNHNV and CDR2 as YYDKDF (reference sequence). The CDR3, as DNA: TGTGCCACCAGCAGAGATCGGGACAGGGTAGAAGGAGAGACCCAGTACTTC. This codes for CATSRDRDRVEGETQYF. The full variable domain, in which reference TRBV15 and TRBJ2-5 provide the parts outside the CDR3, is DAMVIQNPRYQVTQFGKPVTLSCSQTLNHNVMYWYQQKSSQAPKLLFHYYDKDFNNEADTPDNFQSRRPNTSFCFLDIRSPGLGDTAMYLCATSRDRDRVEGETQYFGPGTRLLVL.

V is TRBV19 and J is TRBJ1-2; D possibly corresponds to TRBD1 (6 bases). Germline CDR1 and CDR2: LNHDA and SQIVND (reference sequence). V gave up 5 bases and J gave up 6 bases, with 13 bases separating them. There are 13 residues in the CDR3. The CDR3 nucleotides are TGTGCCAGTAGTCCGGACAGAGTCGATGGCTACACCTTC. Translating gives CASSPDRVDGYTF.

CDR3 in amino acids: CATSDPGTGGALDTQYF. DNA for the CDR3: TGTGCCACCAGTGATCCCGGGACAGGGGGAGCTTTAGATACGCAGTATTTT. The chain links TRBV24-1 to TRBJ2-3, with 11 bases fitting TRBD1. Losses at the gene ends were 3 bases for V and 5 bases for J; bases not matched to a gene: 9. Germline V gives CDR1 KGHDR, CDR2 SFDVKD. CDR3 size: 17 residues.

This clonotype showed up just a few times. This chain uses TRBV20-1 with TRBJ1-2, with a possible D match to TRBD1 (5 bases). The CDR3 is made up of 12 amino acids. CDR1 and CDR2 (germline): DFQATT, SNEGSKA (reference sequence). V lost 2 bases and J 8 bases, leaving 12 bases between the germline ends. CDR3 in amino acids: CSARPAGGGYTF. The CDR3 coding sequence is TGCAGTGCTAGACCCGCTGGGGGGGGCTACACCTTC.

This clonotype was recorded many times. The chain is built from TRBV12-3 or TRBV12-4 and TRBJ2-6; D gene ambiguous. V was shortened by 2 bases and J by 4 bases, with 9 bases between the two germline ends. The CDR3 extends over 15 amino acids. The CDR3 DNA sequence: TGTGCCAGCAGTTTATTCAACCCCGGGGCCAACGTCCTGACTTTC. Residues: CASSLFNPGANVLTF.

The chain couples TRBV6-5 to TRBJ2-7; 7 bases match TRBD2. The V and J ends lost 10 bases and 3 bases, in that order; junction bases with no gene match: 15. The CDR3 has 15 residues. Looked up from germline, CDR1 is MNHEY and CDR2 is SVGAGI. The CDR3, as DNA: TGTGCCACCCTCCCGGGCGGGGGAGGTTACTACGAGCAGTACTTC. Its translation: CATLPGGGGYYEQYF.

This clonotype was seen only a few times. V and J are TRBV4-1 and TRBJ2-2, with 7 bases that match TRBD1. The V segment lost 5 bases and the J segment 3 bases; nucleotides outside the gene matches: 6. The CDR3 totals 15 residues. Germline-derived CDR1 and CDR2 are MGHRA and YSYEKL. The CDR3 loop reads CASSSRDRDTGELFF. In DNA form, the CDR3 reads TGCGCCAGCAGCTCCCGGGACAGAGACACCGGGGAGCTGTTTTTT.

This chain links TRBV6-6 with TRBJ1-2; D is undetermined. Looked up from germline, CDR1 is MNHNY and CDR2 is SVGAGI (reference sequence). This CDR3 has 11 amino acids. V was trimmed by 7 bases and J by 6 bases, leaving 9 bases between them. CDR3 protein: CASTRLDGYTF. CDR3 nucleotide sequence: TGTGCCAGCACCCGACTTGATGGCTACACCTTC.

This chain uses TRBV3-1 with TRBJ2-5; 15 nucleotides line up with TRBD2. The CDR3 has 21 residues. Trimming removed 0 bases from V and 2 bases from J; junction bases left unmatched: 13. Germline CDR1 LGHDT, CDR2 YNNKEL (reference sequence). CDR3 nucleotide sequence: TGTGCCAGCAGCCAAGAGTCTGAAGGACTAGCGGGGGGGCCGAGGCAAGAGACCCAGTACTTC. It codes for CASSQESEGLAGGPRQETQYF.

V and J are TRBV7-9 and TRBJ1-2; D is unclear. Trimming took off 2 bases at V and 2 bases at J, with 15 bases between the two ends. Germline CDR1 and CDR2: SEHNR and FQNEAQ (reference sequence). The CDR3 is made up of 16 amino acids. The DNA of the CDR3 is TGTGCCAGCAGCTTATTGGAGGCCGAACGAAACTATGGCTACACCTTC. Its translation is CASSLLEAERNYGYTF.

The V call is TRBV4-1, the J call TRBJ2-5, with TRBD2 matching over 10 bases. The CDR3 has 18 amino acids. V lost 4 bases to trimming and J lost 2 bases; unmatched junction nucleotides: 13. Germline V gene lookup returns CDR1 MGHRA and CDR2 YSYEKL. CDR3 DNA sequence: TGCGCCAGCAGCCCCCGGAGTAGCGGGGGGCCACTTCAAGAGACCCAGTACTTC. Its translation is CASSPRSSGGPLQETQYF.

This clonotype was counted at least ten times. The chain couples TRBV4-1 to TRBJ2-5; maybe TRBD1 (6 bases). Germline CDR1 reads MGHRA; CDR2 reads YSYEKL. Trimming shortened V by 2 bases and J by 4 bases, and 8 bases separated the two germline ends. The CDR3 has 13 amino acids. For the CDR3, the DNA is TGCGCCAGCAGCCAACTCAGGGGAGAGACCCAGTACTTC. It codes for CASSQLRGETQYF.

This clonotype turned up a few times. The chain carries TRBV4-3 and TRBJ1-1; no firm D call. Germline-derived CDR1 and CDR2 are LGHNA and YSLEER. This CDR3 region has 15 residues. The V and J ends lost 0 bases and 1 base respectively, with 9 bases between them. The CDR3 region has the DNA TGCGCCAGCAGCCAAGATGATGCAGGGAACACTGAAGCTTTCTTT. This codes for CASSQDDAGNTEAFF.

This clonotype occurred many times. This chain joins TRBV5-1 and TRBJ1-6, with 9 bases matching TRBD1. The germline V gene has CDR1 SGHRS and CDR2 YFSETQ. This CDR3 is 15 amino acids long. With 4 bases clipped from V and 9 bases from J, the junction kept 8 bases outside the gene matches. In DNA form, the CDR3 reads TGCGCCAGCAGCGACCGAACAGGGGGCGTTTCACCCCTCCACTTT. Its protein product is CASSDRTGGVSPLHF.

This clonotype turned up a few times. This sequence joins TRBV6-5 and TRBJ2-2; D possibly corresponds to TRBD2 (5 bases). The CDR3 sequence is 16 residues long. Looked up from germline, CDR1 is MNHEY and CDR2 is SVGAGI. Trimming took off 0 bases at V and 5 bases at J, with 13 bases between the two ends. The CDR3 region is CASSYSPRVITGELFF. The CDR3 DNA sequence: TGTGCCAGCAGTTACTCTCCGAGGGTTATTACCGGGGAGCTGTTTTTT.